A selection of T cell receptor beta chains follows, all from one sample in a study of blood T cell repertoires in COVID-19. Sequenced by immunoSEQ multiplex PCR; TCRdb stores in-frame clones only, minus some. The table includes 24,000 or so clones, around 86% detected once. The material sequenced was peripheral blood. These receptors originate from a woman of 80 years or more with acute or convalescent COVID-19. Both conserved end residues are part of each CDR3. Each record gives: D gene, V gene, clone size, J gene, CDR3 DNA, CDR3 protein. The D gene is left open where the match is weak. A clone size is listed for some rows: how often the clone was seen (once, few, many), or a class if it is expanded.

d_call: -; v_call: TRBV6-6; clone_size: -; j_call: TRBJ1-5; cdr3_nt: TGTGCCAGCAGTTACGACAAGGGGCAAGCCCAGCATTTT; cdr3_aa: CASSYDKGQAQHF
d_call: -; v_call: TRBV12-5; clone_size: -; j_call: TRBJ2-3; cdr3_nt: TGTGCTAGTGGTTTGGTAGTTAGCTCCGCTAGCACAGATACGCAGTATTTT; cdr3_aa: CASGLVVSSASTDTQYF
d_call: -; v_call: TRBV7-2; clone_size: -; j_call: TRBJ2-1; cdr3_nt: TGTGCCAGCAGCTTAGGACTGGTAGCGTCAACGCGGTACAATGAGCAGTTCTTC; cdr3_aa: CASSLGLVASTRYNEQFF
d_call: TRBD1; v_call: TRBV12-3/TRBV12-4; clone_size: -; j_call: TRBJ2-1; cdr3_nt: TGTGCCAGCAGGGACAGGGAAAAGAATGAGCAGTTCTTC; cdr3_aa: CASRDREKNEQFF
d_call: -; v_call: TRBV12-3/TRBV12-4; clone_size: -; j_call: TRBJ2-3; cdr3_nt: TGTGCCAGCAGTGTCAATGTCATGCAGTATTTT; cdr3_aa: CASSVNVMQYF
d_call: TRBD1; v_call: TRBV5-1; clone_size: -; j_call: TRBJ1-5; cdr3_nt: TGCGCCAGCAGCTTGGGGGACAGGGATCAGCCCCAGCATTTT; cdr3_aa: CASSLGDRDQPQHF
d_call: -; v_call: TRBV6-2/TRBV6-3; clone_size: -; j_call: TRBJ2-7; cdr3_nt: TGTGCCAGCAGTTACGGGCCCTACGAGCAGTACTTC; cdr3_aa: CASSYGPYEQYF
d_call: TRBD2; v_call: TRBV29-1; clone_size: -; j_call: TRBJ2-3; cdr3_nt: TGCAGCGTTGAAAAGGCTAGCGGGAGCACAGATACGCAGTATTTT; cdr3_aa: CSVEKASGSTDTQYF
d_call: -; v_call: TRBV29-1; clone_size: -; j_call: TRBJ1-1; cdr3_nt: TGCAGCGTTGTGCACAGCATGAACACTGAAGCTTTCTTT; cdr3_aa: CSVVHSMNTEAFF
d_call: TRBD2; v_call: TRBV24-1; clone_size: -; j_call: TRBJ2-2; cdr3_nt: TGTGCCACCAGCTCTGCGAGCGGGAGCAACACCGGGGAGCTGTTTTTT; cdr3_aa: CATSSASGSNTGELFF
d_call: -; v_call: TRBV7-9; clone_size: -; j_call: TRBJ1-6; cdr3_nt: TGTGCCAGCAGCTTAGGGGGCTCACCCCTCCACTTT; cdr3_aa: CASSLGGSPLHF
d_call: -; v_call: TRBV7-2; clone_size: -; j_call: TRBJ2-2; cdr3_nt: TGTGCCAGCAGCCCTAACCTGAACACCGGGGAGCTGTTTTTT; cdr3_aa: CASSPNLNTGELFF
d_call: -; v_call: TRBV6-2/TRBV6-3; clone_size: -; j_call: TRBJ1-1; cdr3_nt: TGTGCCAGCAGTTACGAGTCAGGTTTTCAACTGAACACTGAAGCTTTCTTT; cdr3_aa: CASSYESGFQLNTEAFF
d_call: TRBD2; v_call: TRBV10-1; clone_size: once; j_call: TRBJ2-5; cdr3_nt: TGCGCCAGCAGTTACTCTAGCGGGGTACAAGAGACCCAGTACTTC; cdr3_aa: CASSYSSGVQETQYF
d_call: TRBD1; v_call: TRBV29-1; clone_size: -; j_call: TRBJ1-2; cdr3_nt: TGCAGCGATGGATTCCGGGACAGGCCGATCCAATATGGCTACACCTTC; cdr3_aa: CSDGFRDRPIQYGYTF
d_call: TRBD1; v_call: TRBV6-5; clone_size: once; j_call: TRBJ2-7; cdr3_nt: TGTGCCAGCAGCCAGGACAGGGGCCGGGACGAGCAGTACTTC; cdr3_aa: CASSQDRGRDEQYF
d_call: TRBD2; v_call: TRBV7-9; clone_size: -; j_call: TRBJ2-1; cdr3_nt: TGTGCCAGCAGCGAGAGCGGGGCCCATGAGCAGTTCTTC; cdr3_aa: CASSESGAHEQFF
d_call: -; v_call: TRBV25-1; clone_size: -; j_call: TRBJ1-4; cdr3_nt: TGTGCCAGCAGTTCTCACACAGGGAGTAGGGAAAAACTGTTTTTT; cdr3_aa: CASSSHTGSREKLFF
d_call: TRBD1; v_call: TRBV18; clone_size: -; j_call: TRBJ1-1; cdr3_nt: TGTGCCAGCTCTCCTGGACAGGGGGCCCGGGAAGCTTTCTTT; cdr3_aa: CASSPGQGAREAFF
d_call: TRBD2; v_call: TRBV5-4; clone_size: -; j_call: TRBJ2-1; cdr3_nt: TGTGCCAGCAGTCCCCCTCGGCGGGAGGATGGGGATGAGCAGTTCTTC; cdr3_aa: CASSPPRREDGDEQFF
d_call: -; v_call: TRBV4-1; clone_size: -; j_call: TRBJ1-6; cdr3_nt: TGCGCCAGCAGCCAAGAGCGGAATAATTCACCCCTCCACTTT; cdr3_aa: CASSQERNNSPLHF
d_call: -; v_call: TRBV18; clone_size: once; j_call: TRBJ1-6; cdr3_nt: TGTGCCAGCTCAAGGGGTATGCCCCTCCACTTT; cdr3_aa: CASSRGMPLHF
d_call: TRBD2; v_call: TRBV28; clone_size: few; j_call: TRBJ2-1; cdr3_nt: TGTGCCAGCAATCCTCCGGGAGGCCCCTACAATGAGCAGTTCTTC; cdr3_aa: CASNPPGGPYNEQFF
d_call: -; v_call: TRBV19; clone_size: medium-sized; j_call: TRBJ1-5; cdr3_nt: TGTGCCAGTAGTCAGGGTGTACGGCAGCCCCAGCATTTT; cdr3_aa: CASSQGVRQPQHF
d_call: TRBD1; v_call: TRBV6-5; clone_size: -; j_call: TRBJ1-5; cdr3_nt: TGTGCCAGCAGTTCGACAGGGGCGGGGAGCAATCAGCCCCAGCATTTT; cdr3_aa: CASSSTGAGSNQPQHF
d_call: -; v_call: TRBV5-1; clone_size: -; j_call: TRBJ1-2; cdr3_nt: TGCGCCAGCAGCTTGGAATGGGCGGGCTATGGCTACACCTTC; cdr3_aa: CASSLEWAGYGYTF
d_call: -; v_call: TRBV30; clone_size: -; j_call: TRBJ2-5; cdr3_nt: TGTGCCAGCTCTCCCGGGTCCCAGAAAGAGACCCAGTACTTC; cdr3_aa: CASSPGSQKETQYF
d_call: TRBD1; v_call: TRBV7-2; clone_size: -; j_call: TRBJ1-1; cdr3_nt: TGTGCCAGCAGCCATAGCAGACAGGGGAGCACTGAAGCTTTCTTT; cdr3_aa: CASSHSRQGSTEAFF
d_call: -; v_call: TRBV4-1; clone_size: -; j_call: TRBJ1-2; cdr3_nt: TGCGCCAGCAGCCAAGATCCAGGGATCTATGGCTACACCTTC; cdr3_aa: CASSQDPGIYGYTF
d_call: TRBD1; v_call: TRBV29-1; clone_size: -; j_call: TRBJ2-1; cdr3_nt: TGCAGCGTTGAAGTAGGGACAGGGGGCAGGGAGCAGTTCTTC; cdr3_aa: CSVEVGTGGREQFF
d_call: TRBD1; v_call: TRBV10-3; clone_size: -; j_call: TRBJ2-4; cdr3_nt: TGTGCCATCAGTACAGGGGGGACGGACATTCAGTACTTC; cdr3_aa: CAISTGGTDIQYF
d_call: -; v_call: TRBV19; clone_size: once; j_call: TRBJ2-5; cdr3_nt: TGTGCCTCCAAACAAAGGGGAGAGACCCAGTACTTC; cdr3_aa: CASKQRGETQYF
d_call: -; v_call: TRBV2; clone_size: -; j_call: TRBJ1-1; cdr3_nt: TGTGCCAGCTCGGAAGAGGGAATCACTGAAGCTTTCTTT; cdr3_aa: CASSEEGITEAFF
d_call: TRBD2; v_call: TRBV6-5; clone_size: few; j_call: TRBJ2-5; cdr3_nt: TGTGCCAGCAGTTCGCCCCTTAGGGCGGGGGTAGAGACCCAGTACTTC; cdr3_aa: CASSSPLRAGVETQYF
d_call: -; v_call: TRBV19; clone_size: few; j_call: TRBJ1-6; cdr3_nt: TGTGCCAGTAGGTCGGAGGGAGACGCAGGGAGCTCCTATAATTCACCCCTCCACTTT; cdr3_aa: CASRSEGDAGSSYNSPLHF
d_call: -; v_call: TRBV5-1; clone_size: -; j_call: TRBJ1-1; cdr3_nt: TGCGCCAGCAAGAAGCTGCAGAACACTGAAGCTTTCTTT; cdr3_aa: CASKKLQNTEAFF
d_call: TRBD2; v_call: TRBV2; clone_size: -; j_call: TRBJ2-3; cdr3_nt: TGTGCCAGCCAAGTGGGGGGACTAGCGGGGGCCATCACAGATACGCAGTATTTT; cdr3_aa: CASQVGGLAGAITDTQYF
d_call: TRBD1; v_call: TRBV2; clone_size: -; j_call: TRBJ1-5; cdr3_nt: TGTGCCAGCAGTAATTCAGGGGGAAAACAGCCCCAGCATTTT; cdr3_aa: CASSNSGGKQPQHF
d_call: -; v_call: TRBV5-1; clone_size: -; j_call: TRBJ2-3; cdr3_nt: TGCGCCAGCCGTGCCAGAGGCAGGGGATCTTATTCGCATAGAGATACGCAGTATTTT; cdr3_aa: CASRARGRGSYSHRDTQYF
d_call: TRBD1; v_call: TRBV5-6; clone_size: -; j_call: TRBJ2-3; cdr3_nt: TGTGCCAGCAGCTTGGAGACAGGGGGAAGAGAAGATACGCAGTATTTT; cdr3_aa: CASSLETGGREDTQYF
d_call: -; v_call: TRBV7-6; clone_size: -; j_call: TRBJ2-7; cdr3_nt: TGTGCCAGCAGCCCCCGTGGGCCGTCCGCCTACGAGCAGTACTTC; cdr3_aa: CASSPRGPSAYEQYF
d_call: -; v_call: TRBV18; clone_size: -; j_call: TRBJ1-5; cdr3_nt: TGTGCCAGCTCACCTTCTACAGGGCAGAATCAGCCCCAGCATTTT; cdr3_aa: CASSPSTGQNQPQHF
d_call: TRBD1; v_call: TRBV7-9; clone_size: -; j_call: TRBJ2-5; cdr3_nt: TGTGCCAGCAGCTTAGACCCAGGGGGCTGGGAGACCCAGTACTTC; cdr3_aa: CASSLDPGGWETQYF
d_call: -; v_call: TRBV6-2/TRBV6-3; clone_size: -; j_call: TRBJ1-5; cdr3_nt: TGTGCCAGCAGTTTTGGCGCAGGTCAGTGGGTGGTTGGCCAGCCCCAGCATTTT; cdr3_aa: CASSFGAGQWVVGQPQHF
d_call: TRBD2; v_call: TRBV4-3; clone_size: -; j_call: TRBJ2-1; cdr3_nt: TGCGCCAGCAGCCAAGCTAGCGGGGGGGCCTACGAGCAGTTCTTC; cdr3_aa: CASSQASGGAYEQFF
d_call: TRBD1; v_call: TRBV18; clone_size: -; j_call: TRBJ2-4; cdr3_nt: TGTGCCAGCTCACCTACAGGGGGAGAAAACATTCAGTACTTC; cdr3_aa: CASSPTGGENIQYF
d_call: TRBD1; v_call: TRBV6-6; clone_size: few; j_call: TRBJ2-7; cdr3_nt: TGTGCCAGCAGTCCTGACAGGGGAATTACGGCCTCCCAGTACTTC; cdr3_aa: CASSPDRGITASQYF
d_call: -; v_call: TRBV11-3; clone_size: -; j_call: TRBJ2-2; cdr3_nt: TGTGCCAGCAGCTTGGCAGGGATCAACACCGGGGAGCTGTTTTTT; cdr3_aa: CASSLAGINTGELFF
d_call: -; v_call: TRBV7-7; clone_size: once; j_call: TRBJ2-2; cdr3_nt: TGTGATAGGGGAAACACCGGGGAGCTGTTTTTT; cdr3_aa: CDRGNTGELFF
d_call: -; v_call: TRBV7-2; clone_size: once; j_call: TRBJ2-5; cdr3_nt: TGTGCCAGCAGCTTAGTCCGGGAGACCCAGTACTTC; cdr3_aa: CASSLVRETQYF
d_call: TRBD2; v_call: TRBV9; clone_size: -; j_call: TRBJ2-7; cdr3_nt: TGTGCCAGCAGCGTAGGCGCTAGCGGGATTTACGAGCAGTACTTC; cdr3_aa: CASSVGASGIYEQYF
d_call: -; v_call: TRBV5-1; clone_size: -; j_call: TRBJ1-1; cdr3_nt: TGCGCCAGCAGCTTTGACAATGGGGGGGACACTGAAGCTTTCTTT; cdr3_aa: CASSFDNGGDTEAFF
d_call: -; v_call: TRBV12-3/TRBV12-4; clone_size: -; j_call: TRBJ2-3; cdr3_nt: TGTGCCAGCAGGGAGGGGTCGTGGGATACGCAGTATTTT; cdr3_aa: CASREGSWDTQYF
d_call: -; v_call: TRBV5-1; clone_size: -; j_call: TRBJ1-1; cdr3_nt: TGCGCCAGCAGCCCCGACCAGGGCTCGAGCACTGAAGCTTTCTTT; cdr3_aa: CASSPDQGSSTEAFF
d_call: TRBD1; v_call: TRBV5-1; clone_size: few; j_call: TRBJ2-3; cdr3_nt: TGCGCCAGCAGAGGACAGGTCGAAGATACGCAGTATTTT; cdr3_aa: CASRGQVEDTQYF
d_call: TRBD1; v_call: TRBV6-5; clone_size: -; j_call: TRBJ2-4; cdr3_nt: TGTGCCAGCCAGGGACAGCTAGCCAAAAACATTCAGTACTTC; cdr3_aa: CASQGQLAKNIQYF